Listed here are 16 T cell receptor beta chains from one sample, sequenced in a study of CD8 T cells in ankylosing spondylitis. MiXCR was run by TCRdb on the 5' RACE reads, yielding one entry per CDR3 protein. Here the sample spans about 92,000 distinct CDR3 sequences, roughly 8.8% being singletons. The sequencing input was blood, either unsorted or a sorted T cell fraction (not recorded which). These receptors originate from a male donor with ankylosing spondylitis or in good health (not recorded which).

This clonotype was recorded many times. The chain joins TRBV20-1 to TRBJ1-2, with 7 bases identical to TRBD1. The CDR3 is 15 amino acids. Germline CDR1 is DFQATT and CDR2 is SNEGSKA (reference sequence). The junction had 8 bases not matched to a gene; V was cut back by 0 bases and J by 4 bases. DNA for the CDR3: TGCAGTGCTAGAGATGACAGGGCGTCTGGCTATGGCTACACCTTC. It codes for CSARDDRASGYGYTF.

This clonotype was counted ten times or more. The rearrangement uses TRBV4-2 and TRBJ2-2; 10 bases fit TRBD1. The CDR3 loop spans 15 amino acids. V was pared by 7 bases and J by 4 bases, with 6 bases of the junction left unmatched. The germline V gene has CDR1 LGHNA and CDR2 YNFKEQ. The CDR3 loop reads CASNPGQGTTGELFF. The CDR3 nucleotides are TGTGCCAGCAACCCGGGACAGGGGACCACCGGGGAGCTGTTTTTT.

This clonotype has a count of ten or more. The chain combines TRBV27 with TRBJ2-7; D is perhaps TRBD1 or TRBD2 (6 bases each). V was trimmed by 2 bases and J by 2 bases, leaving 7 bases between them. The CDR3 loop spans 13 amino acids. CDR1 MNHEY and CDR2 SMNVEV come from the germline V gene (reference sequence). In DNA form, the CDR3 reads TGTGCCAGCAGTTTAAGGGGGGCCTACGAGCAGTACTTC. Its translation is CASSLRGAYEQYF.

This clonotype has ten or more counts. V usage is TRBV5-6 and J usage is TRBJ1-2; perhaps TRBD1 as D (5 bases). The germline CDR1 and CDR2 sequences are SGHDT and YYEEEE. The CDR3 sequence is 12 residues long. V was clipped by 3 bases and J by 6 bases, with 9 bases between them. CDR3 amino acids: CASSYGTDGYTF. The CDR3 bases are TGTGCCAGCAGCTACGGGACCGATGGCTACACCTTC.

Of note for this clonotype: One end of the junction does not line up with germline, which may come from a read error. The chain joins TRBV7-2 to TRBJ1-5, with D hard to call. The CDR3 has 13 residues. Germline assignment: CDR1 SGHTA and CDR2 FQGNSA. The CDR3, as DNA: TGTGTCAGCAGCTTTGGGATGGACTGGCCCCAGCATTTT. As protein: CVSSFGMDWPQHF.

This clonotype was found many times. V and J are TRBV12-3 or TRBV12-4 and TRBJ2-1, with 7 bases lining up with TRBD1. This CDR3 is 19 amino acids long. Losses at the gene ends were 4 bases for V and 5 bases for J; bases not matched to a gene: 20. CDR3 sequence: CASSSLFSHRDRNHNEQFF. The CDR3 nucleotides read TGTGCCAGCAGTTCTCTATTCTCACACCGGGACAGAAACCACAATGAGCAGTTCTTC.

This clonotype was seen many times. This sequence joins TRBV5-1 and TRBJ2-7; 10 positions agree with TRBD1. In germline, CDR1 is SGHRS, CDR2 YFSETQ. V was clipped by 4 bases and J by 3 bases; unmatched bases: 4. CDR3 length: 14 amino acids. The CDR3 coding sequence is TGCGCCAGCAGCCAGGGACAGGGGAGCTACGAGCAGTACTTC. Translated: CASSQGQGSYEQYF.

This clonotype was found many times. The chain joins TRBV5-1 to TRBJ1-5; D is possibly TRBD1 (6 bases). The CDR3 has 14 residues. From germline, CDR1 is SGHRS and CDR2 YFSETQ. V lost 4 bases to trimming and J lost 4 bases, with 12 bases between them. The CDR3 DNA follows: TGCGCCAGCAGCCAGGGGACGGGGAATCAGCCCCAGCATTTT. It codes for CASSQGTGNQPQHF.

This clonotype was seen ten or more times. V and J are TRBV6-5 and TRBJ1-6, with D possibly TRBD1 on 5 matching bases. Germline assignment: CDR1 MNHEY and CDR2 SVGAGI. The CDR3 runs to 17 residues. V gave up 0 bases and J gave up 6 bases, with 15 bases separating them. The CDR3: CASSYSRRGAGNSPLHF. CDR3 DNA sequence: TGTGCCAGCAGTTACTCGAGGAGGGGCGCGGGTAATTCACCCCTCCACTTT.

This clonotype showed up many times. The J gene is TRBJ2-5, the V gene TRBV28, with 11 nucleotides matching TRBD2. Germline V lookup: CDR1 MDHEN, CDR2 SYDVKM. After removal of 4 bases from V and 0 bases from J, the junction contained 1 base not matched to a gene. This CDR3 contains 15 residues. Here the CDR3 reads CASSSSGGYQETQYF. CDR3 sequence (DNA): TGTGCCAGCAGTTCTAGCGGGGGGTACCAAGAGACCCAGTACTTC. Together with reference TRBV28 and TRBJ2-5, the CDR3 gives the full variable domain: DVKVTQSSRYLVKRTGEKVFLECVQDMDHENMFWYRQDPGLGLRLIYFSYDVKMKEKGDIPEGYSVSREKKERFSLILESASTNQTSMYLCASSSSGGYQETQYFGPGTRLLVL.

This clonotype was seen many times. The chain is built from TRBV11-3 and TRBJ1-5; maybe TRBD1 (5 bases). This CDR3 has 17 amino acids. Germline assignment: CDR1 SGHNT and CDR2 YENEEA. V lost 6 bases and J lost 3, with 21 bases in between. This CDR3 reads CASSPSYQGCPNQPQHF. The CDR3 DNA sequence: TGTGCCAGCAGTCCTTCCTACCAGGGATGCCCCAATCAGCCCCAGCATTTT.

This clonotype has a count of ten or more. The chain has TRBV5-5 and TRBJ1-5; D gene uncertain. The germline gives CDR1 SGHKS, CDR2 YYEKEE (reference sequence). This CDR3 is 15 amino acids long. With 0 bases removed from V and 1 base from J, the gap between germline ends came to 8 bases. The DNA of the CDR3 is TGTGCCAGCAGCTTGGGCCAGTCAAGCAATCAGCCCCAGCATTTT. Translated: CASSLGQSSNQPQHF.

This clonotype was observed at least ten times. V is TRBV4-2 and J is TRBJ2-6, with 10 bases fitting TRBD1. The CDR3 loop spans 21 amino acids. Germline assignment: CDR1 LGHNA and CDR2 YNFKEQ. V gave up 5 bases and J gave up 0 bases; unmatched junction bases: 16. The CDR3 sequence: CASSKAGTGVSLGSGANVLTF. CDR3 DNA: TGTGCCAGCAGCAAAGCCGGGACAGGGGTTTCCCTCGGCTCTGGGGCCAACGTCCTGACTTTC.

This clonotype was recorded many times. The rearrangement joins TRBV29-1 to TRBJ2-7; D not certain. The CDR3 sequence is 13 residues long. V was cut by 7 bases and J by 3 bases, with 16 bases left in between. CDR1 SQVTM and CDR2 ANQGSEA come from the germline V gene. CDR3 in DNA: TGCAGCGCCGCCGGGTCCCTAGGCTACGAGCAGTACTTC. This encodes CSAAGSLGYEQYF.

The rearrangement uses TRBV7-6 and TRBJ2-3; 12 nucleotides line up with TRBD2. Germline V gives CDR1 SGHVS, CDR2 FNYEAQ. There are 16 residues in the CDR3. V was clipped by 4 bases and J by 3 bases; unmatched bases: 5. The CDR3 loop is CASSSRTSGVTDTQYF. The CDR3 coding sequence is TGTGCCAGCAGCTCAAGGACTAGCGGGGTAACAGATACGCAGTATTTT.

This chain joins TRBV20-1 and TRBJ2-1; 7 bases map to TRBD1. The J segment lost 0 bases and the V segment lost 0 bases, leaving 2 bases of the junction unmatched. There are 15 residues in the CDR3. Germline V gene sequence: CDR1 DFQATT, CDR2 SNEGSKA (reference sequence). DNA of the CDR3: TGCAGTGCTAGAGATAGGGACAGCTCCTACAATGAGCAGTTCTTC. Its protein is CSARDRDSSYNEQFF.